The entry below describes one T cell receptor (beta chain). This clonotype occurred many times. This receptor's antigen is unknown. The input lacks base qualities; no much larger clone sits a single base away. This sample was sequenced with an Illumina HiSeq 2500. TCR beta libraries were prepared by quantitative 5'-RACE with molecular barcodes. On the study's bioinformatics: Disease-linked TCR variants were identified with a new computational method built on a probabilistic model of VDJ rearrangement. TCRdb reran the public reads through fastp at Q25 and MiXCR, keeping productive beta chains. CDR3 protein sequences are deduplicated, and each keeps its most common genes and DNA. The V and J calls here are based on TCRdb, not the publication. The sample table lists 85,000 to 100,000 distinct CDR3 sequences, over 6.5% of them with a count of one. The top ten clonotypes cover nearly 10% of the sample. The sample comes from a study of CD8 T cells in ankylosing spondylitis (dated 2017 in TCRdb). The study in broad terms: To find TCR variants linked to disease, the study profiled T cell receptor beta repertoires in ankylosing spondylitis patients and healthy donors. The full study cohort comprised about 23 ankylosing spondylitis patients and approximately 100 healthy donors. Peripheral blood samples were taken, and synovial fluid was additionally collected from ankylosing spondylitis patients. Study-wide findings and limitations: In peripheral blood, the disease-linked clones were found at relatively low frequencies and had a CD8+ phenotype. Blood from ankylosing spondylitis patients appeared to be characterized by a TCR beta motif composed of roughly eight highly homologous amino acid variants. The disease-linked clones were reported as significantly enriched in matched synovial fluid samples from ankylosing spondylitis patients. Some motif variants had previously been reported in the synovial fluid and blood of reactive arthritis patients, which suggests shared mechanisms of disease initiation.

The clonotype was recovered from a male donor with ankylosing spondylitis or in good health (not recorded which). Sequencing used blood, either unsorted or a sorted T cell fraction (not recorded which).

This receptor carries the CDR3 CSGQQGAGTDTQYF. DNA sequence: TGCAGTGGGCAACAGGGGGCTGGCACAGATACGCAGTATTTT. The rearrangement combines TRBV20-1 with TRBJ2-3; 9 central bases correspond to TRBD1. The CDR3 runs 14 residues from the cysteine to the phenylalanine. Left in the record is the CDR3 DNA by itself, 42 bases read in frame from the first base. Based on the germline V gene (reference sequence), the CDR1 and CDR2 sequences are DFQATT and SNEGSKA. V lost 7 bases and J lost 1 base, and the count of bases not matched to a germline gene is 6.